These T cell receptor beta chains were read from a single sample in a study of blood T cell repertoires in COVID-19. Assay: immunoSEQ multiplex PCR; the TCRdb copy retains only in-frame clones and omits some. The table has approximately 53,000 clones, 83% seen once. The sequencing sample was made of peripheral blood. These receptors were collected from a man aged 40-49 years with acute or convalescent COVID-19. Both conserved end residues are part of each CDR3. Fields, in order: clone size, D gene, V gene, J gene, CDR3 DNA, CDR3 protein. D genes are given only for firm matches. The size field is filled for only some rows; it gives once, few, many or a size class.

>once|.|TRBV7-2|TRBJ1-5
TGTGCCAGCAGCCCGAAAGAAGCATATCAGCCCCAGCATTTT
CASSPKEAYQPQHF
>.|.|TRBV2|TRBJ1-1
TGTGCCAGCGGACAGCATACTGAAGCTTTCTTT
CASGQHTEAFF
>.|TRBD2|TRBV3-1/TRBV3-2|TRBJ2-5
TGTGCCAGCAGCGGGACTAGCGGGGGCCGGGCCCAGTACTTC
CASSGTSGGRAQYF
>few|.|TRBV19|TRBJ1-2
TGTGCCAGTAGGATCAGAGGAGGCTACACCTTC
CASRIRGGYTF
>.|TRBD2|TRBV5-8|TRBJ2-3
TGTGCCAGCAGGCAAACTTATAGACTAGCGGGGAGGACAGATACGCAGTATTTT
CASRQTYRLAGRTDTQYF
>.|TRBD1|TRBV6-6|TRBJ1-3
TGTGCCAGCAATTACAGGGGAAATGGAAACACCATATATTTT
CASNYRGNGNTIYF
>.|TRBD1|TRBV4-1|TRBJ1-2
TGCGCCAGCAGCCAAGATGGTGCAGGGGGAAGAGGCTACACCTTC
CASSQDGAGGRGYTF
>.|.|TRBV29-1|TRBJ1-2
TGCAGCGTTGTCCGGGGAATTGGATGGGGAAACTATGGCTACACCTTC
CSVVRGIGWGNYGYTF
>.|.|TRBV10-1|TRBJ1-1
TGCGCCAGCAGTGAGTCGGCCGGGGGAGCTTTCTTT
CASSESAGGAFF
>.|TRBD2|TRBV2|TRBJ2-2
TGTGCCAGCAGTGGTACTAGCGGGAGGGCCAACAGGGAGCTGTTTTTT
CASSGTSGRANRELFF
>.|.|TRBV29-1|TRBJ1-2
TGCAGCGTTGAAGTTAGGCGGGGACATGGCTACACCTTC
CSVEVRRGHGYTF
>once|.|TRBV6-6|TRBJ1-1
TGTGCCAGCAGCCGTGATAGGGGGAACACTGAAGCTTTCTTT
CASSRDRGNTEAFF
>.|TRBD2|TRBV19|TRBJ2-4
TGTGCCAGTAGTATCCAGCGGGAGATCAGCAAAAACATTCAGTACTTC
CASSIQREISKNIQYF
>.|.|TRBV5-5|TRBJ2-3
TGTGCCAGCAGGGGGCCGAAGCGTAGCACAGATACGCAGTATTTT
CASRGPKRSTDTQYF
>.|.|TRBV30|TRBJ1-1
TGTGCCTGGGGGCCGGGACTGCACTATGGCGCTTTCTTT
CAWGPGLHYGAFF
>.|TRBD1|TRBV5-1|TRBJ1-2
TGCGCCAGCAGCCCTGGGACAGGTGACTATGGCTACACCTTC
CASSPGTGDYGYTF
>once|.|TRBV7-7|TRBJ2-2
TGTGCCAGCAGCTTAAAGAGCGGTGGCTTAAACACCGGGGAGCTGTTTTTT
CASSLKSGGLNTGELFF
>.|.|TRBV7-9|TRBJ2-3
TGTGCCAGCAGCTTAGCGCGGACAATAGGTAGCACAGATACGCAGTATTTT
CASSLARTIGSTDTQYF
>.|.|TRBV30|TRBJ1-1
TGTGCCTGGAGTGGGGGAGGTAGAGCTTTCTTT
CAWSGGGRAFF
>.|TRBD1|TRBV7-2|TRBJ2-1
TGTGCCAGCAGCCGGACGGCTACAGGGGTTATTGTCAATGAGCAGTTCTTC
CASSRTATGVIVNEQFF
>.|TRBD2|TRBV5-1|TRBJ2-7
TGCGCCAGCAGCTTGATTGGTAGCGGGAGTGTCGCCTACGAGCAGTACTTC
CASSLIGSGSVAYEQYF
>.|.|TRBV12-3/TRBV12-4|TRBJ2-7
TGTGCCAGCAGTATACGGGTTGCCGAGCAGTACTTC
CASSIRVAEQYF
>.|TRBD1|TRBV28|TRBJ1-1
TGTGCCAGCAGATCCACAGGGGGCGCTGAAGCTTTCTTT
CASRSTGGAEAFF
>.|.|TRBV12-5|TRBJ1-4
TGTGCTAGTGGAACCGGGACAAGTAGTGAAAAACTGTTTTTT
CASGTGTSSEKLFF
>.|TRBD1|TRBV10-1|TRBJ2-5
TGCGCCAGCGGGACAGGGGTTGGCGAGACCCAGTACTTC
CASGTGVGETQYF
>few|.|TRBV24-1|TRBJ2-7
TGTGCCACCAGTGACACACAGCGGGCATCCTACGAGCAGTACTTC
CATSDTQRASYEQYF
>once|TRBD2|TRBV24-1|TRBJ2-7
TGTGCCACCAGTGAGGGAGGCCGGGGGGACTACGAGCAGTACTTC
CATSEGGRGDYEQYF
>once|.|TRBV5-1|TRBJ2-3
TGCGCCAGCACCATTAATCCTAAAAGCACAGATACGCAGTATTTT
CASTINPKSTDTQYF
>.|.|TRBV12-3/TRBV12-4|TRBJ1-2
TGTGCCAGCAGTTTTTATCCGGGAGAAGACTACACCTTC
CASSFYPGEDYTF
>.|TRBD1|TRBV19|TRBJ1-5
TGTGCCAGCCAGAGACAGGGGGCGGGGAAGCCCCAGCATTTT
CASQRQGAGKPQHF
>once|.|TRBV2|TRBJ1-1
TGTGCCAGCAGTCGGAAGGACAACATGAACACTGAAGCTTTCTTT
CASSRKDNMNTEAFF
>.|.|TRBV7-2|TRBJ1-1
TGTGCCAGCAGCTCCTACGGGGGGGACACTGAAGCTTTCTTT
CASSSYGGDTEAFF
>.|.|TRBV11-2|TRBJ2-7
TGTGCCAGCAGCTTAGGGGGCCCCTACGAGCAGTACTTC
CASSLGGPYEQYF
>.|TRBD1|TRBV15|TRBJ1-5
TGTGCCACCAGCGAGAGAAGAGAGGGGGCCAATCAGCCCCAGCATTTT
CATSERREGANQPQHF
>few|.|TRBV9|TRBJ2-2
TGTGCCAGCAGCGAAGCAGGACACGACACCGGGGAGCTGTTTTTT
CASSEAGHDTGELFF
>.|TRBD1|TRBV24-1|TRBJ2-5
TGTGCCACCAGTCCAAGGACAGGTCCCGAGACCCAGTACTTC
CATSPRTGPETQYF
>.|TRBD1|TRBV7-9|TRBJ1-1
TGTGCCAGCAGCTTAGGGGACAGGATGAACACTGAAGCTTTCTTT
CASSLGDRMNTEAFF
>.|TRBD1|TRBV5-1|TRBJ1-3
TGCGCCAGCAGCTCAGGGGGGTCTGGAAACACCATATATTTT
CASSSGGSGNTIYF
>.|TRBD2|TRBV5-1|TRBJ2-5
TGCGCCAGCAGCCTGACTAGCGGGAGCGGCCAAGAGACCCAGTACTTC
CASSLTSGSGQETQYF
>.|.|TRBV19|TRBJ1-3
TGTGCCAGTACACCGACTCGAACTGGAAACACCATATATTTT
CASTPTRTGNTIYF
>medium-sized|.|TRBV4-2|TRBJ1-5
TGTGCCAGCAGCCAAGATTCCCCTTCCCCAGGGAACCAGCCCCAGCATTTT
CASSQDSPSPGNQPQHF
>.|TRBD1|TRBV9|TRBJ1-2
TGTGCCAGCAGCCCGAGACTAACAGGGGGACGGGACTATGGCTACACCTTC
CASSPRLTGGRDYGYTF
>.|.|TRBV27|TRBJ1-1
TGTGCCAGCAGTTTCGGGCCTGGCGGGGTCTCTGAAGCTTTCTTT
CASSFGPGGVSEAFF
>.|.|TRBV2|TRBJ2-1
TGTGCCAGCAGGGGGGGTCGGGCCTACAATGAGCAGTTCTTC
CASRGGRAYNEQFF
>.|.|TRBV7-2|TRBJ2-5
TGTGCCAGCAGCAATATACGGGGGGCCGGTTTGCGAGAGACCCAGTACTTC
CASSNIRGAGLRETQYF
>.|TRBD2|TRBV10-1|TRBJ2-3
TGCGCCAGCAGGAAGCGGGAAAGGACAGATACGCAGTATTTT
CASRKRERTDTQYF
>.|.|TRBV10-3|TRBJ1-2
TGTGCCATCGGAGCGGGAGGCTACACCTTC
CAIGAGGYTF
>.|.|TRBV5-1|TRBJ2-5
TGCGCCAGCAGCTTCGGGGTGTGGGAGACCCAGTACTTC
CASSFGVWETQYF
>.|TRBD1|TRBV3-1/TRBV3-2|TRBJ2-5
TGTGCCAGCAGCCAAGCGGGGGTCCGGGACAGGGAGTCCGAGACCCAGTACTTC
CASSQAGVRDRESETQYF
>.|.|TRBV3-1/TRBV3-2|TRBJ2-1
TGTGCCAGCAGCCAAGGCCCCTGGGCGTTCTTC
CASSQGPWAFF
>.|TRBD2|TRBV24-1|TRBJ2-3
TGTGCCACGGGACTAGCGGGAGCCGGCCGGGGCACAGATACGCAGTATTTT
CATGLAGAGRGTDTQYF
>.|.|TRBV19|TRBJ1-1
TGTGCCAGTAGCCCACAAAACGATGGCACTGAAGCTTTCTTT
CASSPQNDGTEAFF
>.|TRBD1|TRBV19|TRBJ2-6
TGTGCCACCCGGGACAGGGCTGGGGCCAACGTCCTGACTTTC
CATRDRAGANVLTF
>few|.|TRBV7-2|TRBJ2-1
TGTGCCAGCAGCCAACAGGGTAAGTATGAGCAGTTCTTC
CASSQQGKYEQFF
>few|TRBD1|TRBV5-1|TRBJ1-1
TGCGCCAGCAGCTCCACAAGACAGGGGGCGCGGGACGCTTTCTTT
CASSSTRQGARDAFF
>.|.|TRBV15|TRBJ1-5
TGTGCCACCAGCGGCCGGGGGACTGCTAATCAGCCCCAGCATTTT
CATSGRGTANQPQHF
>.|.|TRBV6-5|TRBJ2-3
TGTGCCAGCAGCCTCCCTACTCCCCCAGATACGCAGTATTTT
CASSLPTPPDTQYF